The source of this TCR beta chain is a study of T cells after yellow fever vaccination (dated by TCRdb to the late 2010s). For the wider study: The SMART-Seq v4 Ultra Low Input RNA kit was used to prepare libraries from fractions with low cell numbers. To follow T-cell clones before and after primary and booster YFV17D yellow fever vaccination, bulk TCR alpha and beta repertoires were sequenced over time. The cohort comprised two healthy male donors, one aged 18 to 30 and one aged 30 to 39 years. Bulk PBMC replicates and cell subsets were isolated from blood drawn at multiple timepoints before and after both primary and secondary immunization.

The intended sense of this specimen's treatment or condition label: live attenuated yellow fever vaccine strain. Two biological replicates of bulk PBMCs were collected at each blood-draw timepoint. A standard Ficoll-Paque protocol was used to isolate PBMCs from peripheral blood. RNA was extracted with TriZol from bulk PBMCs, CD4 and CD8 fractions, and dextramer-positive and dextramer-negative fractions. Broad study findings and their caveats: A small fraction of clonotypes showed up in both the CD4 and CD8 compartments, probably as a result of convergent recombination. Computational filtering was needed because FACS-sorted repertoires could contain abundant contaminating clonotypes from the bulk population. Most clones expanded after primary vaccination (96% of CD4 and approximately 90% of CD8) were re-detected after the booster, suggesting that broad memory maintenance occurred. Compared with the primary T-cell response, the secondary T-cell response was weaker but faster, peaking on day 5 rather than day 15. The study included only a couple of donors, which limits how far the findings can be generalized.

CDR1 and CDR2 are read off the germline V gene as SQVTM and ANQGSEA. For this chain, trimming is 7 bases at the V end and 6 bases at the J end, and the number of junction bases without a gene match is 5. From its cysteine to its phenylalanine, the CDR3 spans 11 amino acids. Only the CDR3 DNA is retained, 33 bases long and in frame from the first base. TCR cDNA was synthesized by 5'RACE template switching, through which a universal primer site and unique molecular identifiers were introduced. cDNA synthesis was primed from both the TCR alpha and TCR beta constant segments. Library amplification involved two PCR steps, and the second step added sample barcodes and sequencing adapters. Sequencing of the libraries was done on either Illumina HiSeq 2500 (2x100 bp) or NovaSeq (2x150 bp). Turning to the authors' computational methods: MIGEC was used to demultiplex reads and collapse the reads into UMI consensus sequences, and MiXCR was used for V(D)J alignment. Clonotypes responding to the vaccine were identified with edgeR on replicate PBMC samples, with the criteria of FDR below 0.01 and a log2 fold change above 5 up to day 15. Bulk clonotypes were assigned CD4 or CD8 identity according to which sequenced CD4 or CD8 repertoire held them at higher abundance. The raw public data were reprocessed by TCRdb itself: fastp quality trimming at Q25, MiXCR clonotype calling, in-frame beta chains only. Each CDR3 protein appears once, grouped with its most common genes and DNA. The V and J calls and clone size come from TCRdb's table, not from the authors' own analysis. The sample has about 500,000 distinct CDR3 sequences on record, 17% of them singletons. The biggest ten clones account for roughly 17% of the sample.

Regarding this clonotype: What antigen it recognizes has not been identified. The sample holds no much larger clone one base away, and base qualities are not on file.

This specimen was PBMCs, taken 4 to 5 days after the first yellow fever vaccination. The receptor's source is a young man who received the YFV17D yellow fever vaccine. The chain uses TRBV29-1 and TRBJ1-1, and TRBD1 matches 7 of the central bases. The nucleotides are TGCAGCGCCCATGGACAGGCTGAAGCTTTCTTT. Its translation is CSAHGQAEAFF.